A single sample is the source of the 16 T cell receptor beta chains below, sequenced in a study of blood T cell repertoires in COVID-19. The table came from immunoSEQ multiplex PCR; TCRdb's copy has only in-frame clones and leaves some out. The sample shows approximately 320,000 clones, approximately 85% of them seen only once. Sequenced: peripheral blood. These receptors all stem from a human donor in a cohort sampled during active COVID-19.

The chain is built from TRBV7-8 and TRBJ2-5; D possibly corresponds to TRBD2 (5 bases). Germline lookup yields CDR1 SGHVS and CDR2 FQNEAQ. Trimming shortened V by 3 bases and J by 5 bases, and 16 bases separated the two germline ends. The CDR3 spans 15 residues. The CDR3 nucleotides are TGTGCCAGCAGCTTTGCTCGGACTGTCCTTGAGACCCAGTACTTC. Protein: CASSFARTVLETQYF.

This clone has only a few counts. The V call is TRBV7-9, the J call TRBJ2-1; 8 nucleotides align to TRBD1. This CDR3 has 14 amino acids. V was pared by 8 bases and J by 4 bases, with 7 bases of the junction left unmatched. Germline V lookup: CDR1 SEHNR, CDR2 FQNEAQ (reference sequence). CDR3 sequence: CASGAGGKYNEQFF. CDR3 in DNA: TGTGCCAGCGGGGCAGGGGGCAAGTACAATGAGCAGTTCTTC.

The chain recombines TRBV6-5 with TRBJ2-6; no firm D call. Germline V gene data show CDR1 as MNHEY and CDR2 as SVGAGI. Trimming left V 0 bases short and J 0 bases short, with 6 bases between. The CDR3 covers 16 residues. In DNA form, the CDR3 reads TGTGCCAGCAGTTACTCGAGTTTCTCTGGGGCCAACGTCCTGACTTTC. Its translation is CASSYSSFSGANVLTF.

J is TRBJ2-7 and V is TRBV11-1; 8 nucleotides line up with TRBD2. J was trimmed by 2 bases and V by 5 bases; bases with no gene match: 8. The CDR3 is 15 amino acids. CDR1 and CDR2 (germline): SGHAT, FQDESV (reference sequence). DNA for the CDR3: TGTGCCAGCAGCATATTAAGCGGGGGCGCCTACGAGCAGTACTTC. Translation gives CASSILSGGAYEQYF. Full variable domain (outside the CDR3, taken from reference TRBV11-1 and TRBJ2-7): EAEVAQSPRYKITEKSQAVAFWCDPISGHATLYWYRQILGQGPELLVQFQDESVVDDSQLPKDRFSAERLKGVDSTLKIQPAELGDSAMYLCASSILSGGAYEQYFGPGTRLTVT.

The CDR3 sequence: CAVRTTGDTDTQYF. As DNA, the CDR3 is TGCGCCGTCCGGACCACCGGGGACACAGATACGCAGTATTTT. This chain uses TRBV10-2 with TRBJ2-3, with D possibly TRBD2 on 5 matching bases. This CDR3 contains 14 residues. Trimming took 11 bases from V and 2 from J, leaving 17 bases between them. The germline V gene encodes CDR1 WSHSY and CDR2 SAAADI.

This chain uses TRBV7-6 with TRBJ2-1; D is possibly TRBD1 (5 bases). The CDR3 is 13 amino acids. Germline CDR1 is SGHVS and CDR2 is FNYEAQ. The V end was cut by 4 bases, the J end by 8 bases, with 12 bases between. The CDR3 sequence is CASSSYRSHEQFF. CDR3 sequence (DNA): TGTGCCAGCAGCTCTTACAGGAGCCATGAGCAGTTCTTC.

The DNA for the CDR3 is TGCGCCAGCGGACAATTGAACACTGAAGCTTTCTTT. It codes for CASGQLNTEAFF. V and J are TRBV5-1 and TRBJ1-1, with a possible D match to TRBD1 (5 bases). The V end lost 7 bases, the J end lost 0 bases, and 7 bases lay between the germline ends. The CDR3 totals 12 residues. Germline CDR1 reads SGHRS; CDR2 reads YFSETQ.

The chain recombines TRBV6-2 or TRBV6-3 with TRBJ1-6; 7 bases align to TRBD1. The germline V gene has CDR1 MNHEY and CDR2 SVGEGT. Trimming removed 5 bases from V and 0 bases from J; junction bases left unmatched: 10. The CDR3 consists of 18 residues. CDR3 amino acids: CASSALQDRSSYNSPLHF. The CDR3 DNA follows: TGTGCCAGCAGTGCCCTACAGGACAGGAGCTCCTATAATTCACCCCTCCACTTT.

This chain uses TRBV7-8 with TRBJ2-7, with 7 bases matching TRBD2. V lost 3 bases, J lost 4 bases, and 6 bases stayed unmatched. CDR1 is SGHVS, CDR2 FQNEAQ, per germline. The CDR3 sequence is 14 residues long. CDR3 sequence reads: CASSLPSGVYEQYF. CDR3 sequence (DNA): TGTGCCAGCAGCTTGCCGAGCGGGGTTTACGAGCAGTACTTC.

CDR3 DNA: TGTGCCAGCACCTCGATGGCGGGGAACACCGGGGAGCTGTTTTTT. It specifies CASTSMAGNTGELFF. This chain uses TRBV3-1 (or the pseudogene TRBV3-2) with TRBJ2-2; a possible D gene is TRBD2 (5 bases). CDR3 size: 15 residues. V was cut by 7 bases and J by 1 base, with 13 bases left in between. Germline V gene lookup returns CDR1 LGHDT and CDR2 YNNKEL (reference sequence).

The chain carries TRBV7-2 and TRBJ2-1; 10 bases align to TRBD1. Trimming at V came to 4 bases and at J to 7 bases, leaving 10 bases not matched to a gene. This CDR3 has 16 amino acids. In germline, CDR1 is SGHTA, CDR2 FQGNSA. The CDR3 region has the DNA TGTGCCAGCAGCTACTACCGGGGACAGGGGTCAAATGAGCAGTTCTTC. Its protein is CASSYYRGQGSNEQFF. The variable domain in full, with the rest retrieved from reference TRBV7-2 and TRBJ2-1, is GAGVSQSPSNKVTEKGKDVELRCDPISGHTALYWYRQSLGQGLEFLIYFQGNSAPDKSGLPSDRFSAERTGGSVSTLTIQRTQQEDSAVYLCASSYYRGQGSNEQFFGPGTRLTVL.

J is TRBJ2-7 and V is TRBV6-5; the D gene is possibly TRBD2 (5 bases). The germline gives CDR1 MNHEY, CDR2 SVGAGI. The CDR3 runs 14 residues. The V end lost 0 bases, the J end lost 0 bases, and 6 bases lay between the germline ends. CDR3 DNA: TGTGCCAGCAGTTACTCTACTAGCTCCTACGAGCAGTACTTC. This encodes CASSYSTSSYEQYF.

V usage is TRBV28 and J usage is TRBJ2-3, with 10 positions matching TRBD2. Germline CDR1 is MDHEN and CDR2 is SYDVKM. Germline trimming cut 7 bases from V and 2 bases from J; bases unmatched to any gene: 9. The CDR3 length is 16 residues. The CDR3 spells CASIPRLAGVTDTQYF. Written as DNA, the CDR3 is TGTGCCAGCATCCCCCGGCTAGCGGGGGTCACAGATACGCAGTATTTT. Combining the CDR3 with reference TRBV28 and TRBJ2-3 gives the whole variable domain DVKVTQSSRYLVKRTGEKVFLECVQDMDHENMFWYRQDPGLGLRLIYFSYDVKMKEKGDIPEGYSVSREKKERFSLILESASTNQTSMYLCASIPRLAGVTDTQYFGPGTRLTVL.

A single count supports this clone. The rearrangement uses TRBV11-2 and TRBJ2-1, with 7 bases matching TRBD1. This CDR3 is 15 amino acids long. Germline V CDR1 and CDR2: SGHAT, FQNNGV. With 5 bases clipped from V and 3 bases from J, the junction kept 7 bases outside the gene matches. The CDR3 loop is CASSHGQVNYNEQFF. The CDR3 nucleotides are TGTGCCAGCAGCCACGGACAGGTTAACTACAATGAGCAGTTCTTC.

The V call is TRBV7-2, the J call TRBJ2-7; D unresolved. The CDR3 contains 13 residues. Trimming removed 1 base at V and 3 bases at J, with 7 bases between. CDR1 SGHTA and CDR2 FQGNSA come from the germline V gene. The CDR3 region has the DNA TGTGCCAGCAGCTTAGATAACTACTACGAGCAGTACTTC. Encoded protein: CASSLDNYYEQYF.

The CDR3 sequence: CASSLGTGQETQYF. In nucleotides, the CDR3 is TGCGCCAGCAGCTTAGGGACAGGCCAAGAGACCCAGTACTTC. J is TRBJ2-5 and V is TRBV5-1, with TRBD1 identical over 8 bases. Germline V CDR1 and CDR2: SGHRS, YFSETQ. J was trimmed by 1 base and V by 2 bases; bases with no gene match: 1. This CDR3 spans 14 amino acids.